Shown below are 24 T cell receptor beta chains from a single sample sequenced in a study of blood T cell repertoires in COVID-19. Sequencing used immunoSEQ multiplex PCR; TCRdb keeps in-frame clones, though not all of them. The table shows under 200,000 clones, with approximately 86% occurring only once. The sequenced sample consisted of peripheral blood. All receptors come from a man aged 60 to 75 with COVID-19, enrolled during active disease.

The chain recombines TRBV18 with TRBJ1-5; TRBD1 agrees at 12 bases. Germline-derived CDR1 and CDR2 are KGHSH and LQKENI. Losses at the gene ends were 6 bases for V and 5 bases for J; bases not matched to a gene: 8. The length of the CDR3 is 16 residues. CDR3 amino acids: CASSQTGTGGHQPQHF. CDR3 DNA: TGTGCCAGCTCGCAAACCGGGACAGGGGGCCATCAGCCCCAGCATTTT.

The chain recombines TRBV10-3 with TRBJ1-3; 8 bases align to TRBD1. The CDR3 covers 16 residues. The germline V gene has CDR1 ENHRY and CDR2 SYGVKD. Losses at the gene ends were 10 bases for V and 2 bases for J; bases not matched to a gene: 13. Here the CDR3 DNA reads TGTGCCAGCAGGCCCGCAACAGGGGGTCCTGGAAACACCATATATTTT. It specifies CASRPATGGPGNTIYF.

V usage is TRBV29-1 and J usage is TRBJ1-2; no definite D call. Germline CDR1 is SQVTM and CDR2 is ANQGSEA. V gave up 7 bases and J gave up 4 bases, with 16 bases separating them. The CDR3 contains 13 residues. The CDR3 protein is CSADDPGSYGYTF. For the CDR3, the DNA is TGCAGCGCCGACGACCCCGGGAGCTATGGCTACACCTTC.

The chain joins TRBV18 to TRBJ2-7; D possibly corresponds to TRBD2 (5 bases). Germline V lookup: CDR1 KGHSH, CDR2 LQKENI. CDR3 length: 12 residues. The germline V and J ends were trimmed by 2 bases and 7 bases, with 9 bases remaining between them. CDR3 region: CASSPTRGEQYF. Written as DNA, the CDR3 is TGTGCCAGCTCACCAACCCGAGGGGAGCAGTACTTC.

The chain combines TRBV15 with TRBJ2-1; TRBD2 is a possible D gene (6 bases). Germline-derived CDR1 and CDR2 are LNHNV and YYDKDF (reference sequence). Trimming removed 0 bases from V and 8 bases from J, with 17 bases in between. The CDR3 loop spans 16 amino acids. CDR3 amino acids: CATSRDIGGGVDEQFF. CDR3 sequence (DNA): TGTGCCACCAGCAGAGATATCGGAGGCGGGGTGGATGAGCAGTTCTTC.

Comments on this clone: This same CDR3 is encoded by further DNA sequences in the sample. This chain links TRBV7-9 with TRBJ1-6; 7 nucleotides line up with TRBD1. With 2 bases clipped from V and 7 bases from J, the junction kept 2 bases outside the gene matches. Germline V lookup: CDR1 SEHNR, CDR2 FQNEAQ (reference sequence). The CDR3 loop spans 14 amino acids. Here the CDR3 DNA reads TGTGCCAGCAGCTTACTACAGGGGAATTCACCCCTCCACTTT. As protein: CASSLLQGNSPLHF.

The CDR3 bases are TGTGCCAGCAGGGCGACAGGGGAAAGCAATCAGCCCCAGCATTTT. The encoded protein is CASRATGESNQPQHF. The chain combines TRBV5-6 with TRBJ1-5; 8 bases line up with TRBD1. The CDR3 is made up of 15 amino acids. Germline lookup yields CDR1 SGHDT and CDR2 YYEEEE. Trimming at V came to 5 bases and at J to 1 base, leaving 5 bases not matched to a gene.

This chain uses TRBV20-1 with TRBJ2-1, with a possible D match to TRBD2 (6 bases). The CDR3 sequence is 15 residues long. Germline V lookup: CDR1 DFQATT, CDR2 SNEGSKA (reference sequence). Trimming took 3 bases from V and 9 from J, leaving 21 bases between them. CDR3 sequence reads: CSASPSGTPAREQFF. The CDR3 DNA reads TGCAGTGCTAGTCCGTCCGGGACTCCAGCCCGTGAGCAGTTCTTC.

The chain joins TRBV5-1 to TRBJ1-1; D uncertain. The germline gives CDR1 SGHRS, CDR2 YFSETQ. Trimming took 2 bases from V and 6 from J, leaving 14 bases between them. The CDR3 contains 14 residues. The CDR3 region has the DNA TGCGCCAGCAGCTTAGTTGTAGGAGGCGCTGAAGCTTTCTTT. Amino acids: CASSLVVGGAEAFF.

This clone appeared a single time. V gene TRBV11-1 combines with J gene TRBJ1-6, with D perhaps TRBD1 (6 bases). CDR3 length equals 13 residues. Deletions cut 5 bases from V and 7 bases from J, with 9 bases between. In germline, CDR1 is SGHAT, CDR2 FQDESV (reference sequence). The CDR3 bases are TGTGCCAGCAGCCCCACAGGGAATTCACCCCTCCACTTT. Its translation: CASSPTGNSPLHF.

The V gene is TRBV5-1, the J gene TRBJ2-5; the D gene is possibly TRBD1 (6 bases). The V gene's germline CDR1 is SGHRS and CDR2 YFSETQ. V was pared by 0 bases and J by 3 bases, with 9 bases between. The CDR3 length is 14 residues. The CDR3 protein is CASSLGAGEETQYF. For the CDR3, the DNA is TGCGCCAGCAGCTTGGGGGCAGGGGAAGAGACCCAGTACTTC.

J is TRBJ1-1 and V is TRBV10-3; D call uncertain. V lost 1 base and J 0 bases, leaving 9 bases between the germline ends. The germline V gene encodes CDR1 ENHRY and CDR2 SYGVKD. CDR3 size: 15 residues. CDR3 residues: CAISEFGGMNTEAFF. The CDR3 coding sequence is TGTGCCATCAGTGAGTTTGGAGGGATGAACACTGAAGCTTTCTTT.

This clone was found once. This chain uses TRBV29-1 with TRBJ2-5; TRBD2 matches at 7 bases. The V gene's germline CDR1 is SQVTM and CDR2 ANQGSEA. Trimming removed 3 bases from V and 4 bases from J; junction bases left unmatched: 2. The CDR3 loop spans 12 amino acids. CDR3 protein: CSVDGGRETQYF. CDR3 bases: TGCAGCGTTGACGGGGGGAGAGAGACCCAGTACTTC.

This sequence joins TRBV6-5 and TRBJ2-5; 10 bases are shared with TRBD2. CDR3 length equals 13 residues. V lost 8 bases and J lost 4; bases outside the gene matches: 4. CDR1 is MNHEY, CDR2 SVGAGI, per germline. CDR3 region: CASWPSGRETQYF. CDR3 bases: TGTGCCAGCTGGCCTAGCGGGAGAGAGACCCAGTACTTC.

The V call is TRBV29-1, the J call TRBJ1-3, with D unresolved. The CDR3 is 15 residues long. CDR1 is SQVTM and CDR2 is ANQGSEA in the germline V gene. Trimming pared 0 bases from V and 0 bases from J, leaving 9 bases between. The CDR3: CSVEDNWSSGNTIYF. The CDR3 DNA sequence: TGCAGCGTTGAAGATAATTGGAGCTCTGGAAACACCATATATTTT.

The chain employs TRBV6-6 and TRBJ2-1; TRBD2 matches 7 bases. The CDR3 spans 16 residues. With V trimmed by 0 bases and J by 10 bases, 12 bases remained unmatched. Germline-derived CDR1 and CDR2 are MNHNY and SVGAGI (reference sequence). The CDR3 bases are TGTGCCAGCAGTTACTCGAGACTCGCACCAGCGGGGGAGCAGTTCTTC. It codes for CASSYSRLAPAGEQFF.

V and J are TRBV19 and TRBJ1-1; 8 bases are a match to TRBD1. V gave up 3 bases and J gave up 5 bases; unmatched junction bases: 2. Germline-derived CDR1 and CDR2 are LNHDA and SQIVND (reference sequence). The CDR3 covers 13 residues. The CDR3: CASSMDRVTEAFF. CDR3 sequence (DNA): TGTGCCAGTAGTATGGACAGGGTGACTGAAGCTTTCTTT.

The genes are TRBV11-3 and TRBJ1-1; weak D call: TRBD1 (6 bases). With 2 bases removed from V and 3 bases from J, the gap between germline ends came to 16 bases. Germline CDR1 and CDR2: SGHNT and YENEEA. The CDR3 length is 16 residues. The CDR3 DNA is TGTGCCAGCAGCTTATCAGGGGTCGACCGAGACACTGAAGCTTTCTTT. This codes for CASSLSGVDRDTEAFF.

The chain couples TRBV19 to TRBJ2-1; TRBD1 aligns across 7 bases. Germline V gene data show CDR1 as LNHDA and CDR2 as SQIVND (reference sequence). V shed 4 bases, J shed 10 bases, and the junction held 7 bases outside the gene matches. The CDR3 sequence is 13 residues long. CDR3 coding DNA: TGTGCCAGTAGTACCCAGGGGGTCAGGGAGCAGTTCTTC. This gives the protein CASSTQGVREQFF.

The genes are TRBV24-1 and TRBJ1-2; 10 bases fit TRBD1. There are 15 residues in the CDR3. Trimming took 4 bases from V and 3 from J; bases not matched to a gene: 4. Germline V lookup: CDR1 KGHDR, CDR2 SFDVKD. The CDR3 region is CATSDPGTGDYGYTF. The CDR3, as DNA: TGTGCCACCAGTGACCCGGGGACAGGGGACTATGGCTACACCTTC.

The CDR3 spells CAWRTSGSTDTQYF. The CDR3, as DNA: TGTGCCTGGAGGACTAGCGGATCCACAGATACGCAGTATTTT. The V and J genes are TRBV30 and TRBJ2-3, with TRBD2 identical over 9 bases. This CDR3 has 14 amino acids. The germline V gene has CDR1 GTSNPN and CDR2 SVGIG (reference sequence). The V and J ends lost 3 bases and 2 bases, in that order; junction bases with no gene match: 3.

This clone was observed once. The CDR3 DNA reads as TGTGCCAGCAGTTTATCGCCAGGGGCTGGAAACACCATATATTTT. This gives the protein CASSLSPGAGNTIYF. The chain carries TRBV27 and TRBJ1-3; D is perhaps TRBD1 (6 bases). V was clipped by 0 bases and J by 2 bases, with 8 bases between them. The germline V gene encodes CDR1 MNHEY and CDR2 SMNVEV (reference sequence). The CDR3 covers 15 residues.

The V and J genes are TRBV28 and TRBJ2-7; D is possibly TRBD1 (5 bases). Germline V CDR1 and CDR2: MDHEN, SYDVKM. V lost 4 bases to trimming and J lost 2 bases, with 12 bases between them. This CDR3 is built from 14 residues. The CDR3 here is CASSYGARAYEQYF. The CDR3 bases are TGTGCCAGCAGTTATGGGGCTAGAGCCTACGAGCAGTACTTC.

The chain joins TRBV6-2 or TRBV6-3 to TRBJ2-1; the match to TRBD1 covers 10 bases. CDR1 and CDR2 (germline): MNHEY, SVGEGT. The junction had 7 bases not matched to a gene; V was cut back by 5 bases and J by 9 bases. The CDR3 loop spans 14 amino acids. As DNA, the CDR3 is TGTGCCAGCAGTAGATGGACAGGGGGGTTTGAGCAGTTCTTC. This encodes CASSRWTGGFEQFF.